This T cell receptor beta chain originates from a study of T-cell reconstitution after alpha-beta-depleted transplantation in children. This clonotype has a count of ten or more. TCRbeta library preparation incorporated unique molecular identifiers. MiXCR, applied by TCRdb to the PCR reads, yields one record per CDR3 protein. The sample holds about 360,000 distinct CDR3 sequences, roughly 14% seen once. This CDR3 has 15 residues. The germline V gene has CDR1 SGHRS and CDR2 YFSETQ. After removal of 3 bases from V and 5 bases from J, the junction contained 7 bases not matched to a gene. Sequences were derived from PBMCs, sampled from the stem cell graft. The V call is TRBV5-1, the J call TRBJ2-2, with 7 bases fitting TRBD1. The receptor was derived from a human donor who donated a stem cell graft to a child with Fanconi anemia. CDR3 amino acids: CASSWGTVETGELFF. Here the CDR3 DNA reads TGCGCCAGCAGCTGGGGGACAGTGGAAACCGGGGAGCTGTTTTTT.